The next 23 T cell receptor beta chains were all read from a single sample in a study of neurological immune-mediated disorders. TCRdb recomputed calls from the 5' RACE reads with MiXCR, one row per CDR3 protein. The sample records 54,000 or so distinct CDR3 sequences, around 3.5% being singletons. Sequences were obtained from PBMCs. Receptors originate from a woman aged 25-40 years with multiple sclerosis.

Ten or more counts support this clonotype. V usage is TRBV29-1 and J usage is TRBJ2-7; the match to TRBD1 covers 12 bases. The V segment lost 6 bases and the J segment 4 bases; nucleotides outside the gene matches: 7. The CDR3 runs to 14 residues. The germline gives CDR1 SQVTM, CDR2 ANQGSEA. The CDR3 spells CSVVGTGGRYEQYF. The CDR3 DNA sequence: TGCAGCGTGGTAGGGACAGGGGGCCGATACGAGCAGTACTTC.

In its sample, this clonotype was seen once. A clone one base away is much larger, so this may be a read error. The rearrangement links TRBV7-2 to TRBJ2-7; maybe TRBD2 (5 bases). Deletions cut 4 bases from V and 2 bases from J, with 15 bases between. In germline, CDR1 is SGHTA, CDR2 FQGNSA. The length of the CDR3 is 15 residues. The CDR3 loop reads CASSSSGKATYEQYF. The CDR3 DNA sequence: TGTGCCAGCAGCTCTTCGGGAAAGGCGACCTACGAGCAGTACTTC.

This clonotype has a count of ten or more. This chain links TRBV3-1 with TRBJ1-6; D perhaps matches TRBD1 (5 bases). The CDR3 has 15 residues. Germline CDR1 LGHDT, CDR2 YNNKEL (reference sequence). The V gene lost 4 bases and the J gene lost 7 bases, with 14 bases spanning the gap. CDR3 amino acids: CASSPKGRGNSPLHF. CDR3 DNA sequence: TGTGCCAGCAGCCCTAAGGGCCGGGGCAATTCACCCCTCCACTTT.

This clonotype was seen many times. The rearrangement uses TRBV5-1 and TRBJ2-7; 7 positions match TRBD1. The CDR3 runs 13 residues. Germline V gene sequence: CDR1 SGHRS, CDR2 YFSETQ. Trimming cost V 3 bases and J 5 bases; bases outside gene matches: 5. The CDR3 DNA follows: TGCGCCAGCAGCTCTGGGACAGATAACGAGCAGTACTTC. Residues: CASSSGTDNEQYF.

At least ten counts were recorded for this clonotype. This CDR3 reads CATSDQRRSGSGQPQHF. CDR3 nucleotides: TGTGCCACCAGTGATCAAAGACGTTCAGGATCGGGGCAGCCCCAGCATTTT. The genes are TRBV24-1 and TRBJ1-5; D is unresolved. CDR3 length: 17 amino acids. Germline V CDR1 and CDR2: KGHDR, SFDVKD. Trimming removed 3 bases at V and 7 bases at J, with 21 bases between.

The sample holds many counts of this clonotype. The genes are TRBV15 and TRBJ1-4; 7 positions agree with TRBD1. In germline, CDR1 is LNHNV, CDR2 YYDKDF (reference sequence). With 4 bases clipped from V and 7 bases from J, the junction kept 15 bases outside the gene matches. This CDR3 has 17 amino acids. Written as DNA, the CDR3 is TGTGCCACCAGCACCTATCAAGGACAGGAGAAGAGTGAAAAACTGTTTTTT. Protein product: CATSTYQGQEKSEKLFF.

This clonotype occurred many times. The chain uses TRBV15 and TRBJ2-3; TRBD2 agrees at 9 bases. Germline CDR1 is LNHNV and CDR2 is YYDKDF (reference sequence). V shed 5 bases and J 6 bases; nucleotides not matched to a gene: 3. The CDR3 contains 13 residues. The CDR3 here is CATSLAGLDTQYF. CDR3 bases: TGTGCCACCAGCCTAGCGGGGTTGGATACGCAGTATTTT. Full variable domain (rest looked up from reference TRBV15 and TRBJ2-3): DAMVIQNPRYQVTQFGKPVTLSCSQTLNHNVMYWYQQKSSQAPKLLFHYYDKDFNNEADTPDNFQSRRPNTSFCFLDIRSPGLGDTAMYLCATSLAGLDTQYFGPGTRLTVL.

In its sample, this clonotype was seen many times. This chain links TRBV20-1 with TRBJ2-4; no firm D call. The germline V gene encodes CDR1 DFQATT and CDR2 SNEGSKA (reference sequence). Trimming stripped 6 bases from V and 7 bases from J, with 7 bases between. The CDR3 runs to 10 residues. The CDR3 DNA is TGCAGTGCCTTCCTTAACATTCAGTACTTC. As protein: CSAFLNIQYF.

This clonotype came up many times. This chain connects TRBV5-1 to TRBJ1-4; TRBD1 agrees at 10 bases. Germline CDR1 and CDR2: SGHRS and YFSETQ. There are 18 residues in the CDR3. The J segment lost 7 bases and the V segment lost 0 bases, leaving 12 bases of the junction unmatched. CDR3 amino acids: CASSLGRNFGTGAEKLFF. The CDR3 nucleotides read TGCGCCAGCAGCTTGGGAAGGAACTTCGGGACAGGGGCTGAAAAACTGTTTTTT.

The rearrangement joins TRBV6-2 or TRBV6-3 to TRBJ2-7; D uncertain. Germline V gives CDR1 MNHEY, CDR2 SVGEGT. CDR3 length: 13 amino acids. V shed 6 bases and J shed 2 bases, with 11 bases lying between them. CDR3 sequence reads: CASRSASTYEQYF. CDR3 sequence (DNA): TGTGCCAGCAGATCGGCCTCAACCTACGAGCAGTACTTC.

This clonotype occurred many times. This rearrangement joins TRBV15 to TRBJ2-6; D is possibly TRBD1 (6 bases). The CDR3 has 17 amino acids. V shed 0 bases and J shed 1 base, with 10 bases lying between them. Per the germline V gene, CDR1 is LNHNV and CDR2 is YYDKDF (reference sequence). CDR3 in DNA: TGTGCCACCAGCAGAGACGGACAGAGTTCTGGGGCCAACGTCCTGACTTTC. It translates to CATSRDGQSSGANVLTF.

This clonotype was found many times. The rearrangement uses TRBV20-1 and TRBJ1-6, with 9 bases that match TRBD1. The CDR3 sequence is 14 residues long. Germline V gene lookup returns CDR1 DFQATT and CDR2 SNEGSKA (reference sequence). The J segment lost 10 bases and the V segment lost 6 bases, leaving 10 bases of the junction unmatched. The CDR3 spells CSAPTGGEGSPLHF. CDR3 DNA: TGCAGTGCCCCTACAGGGGGCGAAGGGTCACCCCTCCACTTT.

Ten or more counts support this clonotype. J is TRBJ2-7 and V is TRBV20-1; 11 bases map to TRBD2. This CDR3 is 16 amino acids long. Germline values: CDR1 DFQATT, CDR2 SNEGSKA (reference sequence). V dropped 1 base and J dropped 3; count of bases not matched to a gene: 8. The CDR3 is CSARGPLAGVLYEQYF. The CDR3 DNA reads as TGCAGTGCTAGAGGCCCACTAGCGGGAGTTCTCTACGAGCAGTACTTC.

This clonotype showed up many times. The chain has TRBV12-3 or TRBV12-4 and TRBJ2-5; no reliable D call. CDR3 length equals 12 residues. V lost 3 bases and J 5 bases, leaving 7 bases between the germline ends. CDR3 loop: CASSFIGETQYF. CDR3 DNA sequence: TGTGCCAGCAGTTTTATCGGGGAGACCCAGTACTTC.

The sample holds a few counts of this clonotype. The genes are TRBV5-1 and TRBJ2-7; TRBD2 matches at 8 bases. CDR1 and CDR2 (germline): SGHRS, YFSETQ. After removal of 9 bases from V and 2 bases from J, the junction contained 13 bases not matched to a gene. This CDR3 is built from 15 residues. As DNA, the CDR3 is TGCGCCACCCCGGGGGGGCTAGCGGTGACCTACGAGCAGTACTTC. Its protein is CATPGGLAVTYEQYF.

At least ten counts were recorded for this clonotype. The rearrangement links TRBV5-5 to TRBJ1-2, with a possible D match to TRBD1 (6 bases). The CDR3 has 14 residues. Germline V gives CDR1 SGHKS, CDR2 YYEKEE (reference sequence). Trimming removed 4 bases at V and 1 base at J, with 11 bases between. CDR3 protein: CASSVGHVNYGYTF. CDR3 bases: TGTGCCAGCAGCGTGGGACACGTTAACTATGGCTACACCTTC.

This clonotype was seen at least ten times. The J gene is TRBJ1-2, the V gene TRBV20-1; D is unresolved. In germline, CDR1 is DFQATT, CDR2 SNEGSKA (reference sequence). V was pared by 5 bases and J by 0 bases, with 10 bases between. The CDR3 contains 13 residues. CDR3 nucleotide sequence: TGCAGTGCTTATACGGGGTCTAACTATGGCTACACCTTC. It codes for CSAYTGSNYGYTF.

The sample holds a few counts of this clonotype. One base away lies a much larger clone, so this may be a sequencing read error. This sequence joins TRBV7-2 and TRBJ2-2; D possibly corresponds to TRBD2 (6 bases). V lost 6 bases and J lost 4, with 9 bases in between. The germline V gene encodes CDR1 SGHTA and CDR2 FQGNSA. This CDR3 region has 13 residues. CDR3: CASRRETTGELFF. The CDR3 nucleotides read TGTGCCAGCAGGCGGGAAACCACCGGGGAGCTGTTTTTT.

This clonotype was counted ten times or more. This sequence joins TRBV29-1 and TRBJ2-1; 13 nucleotides match TRBD2. J lost 7 bases, V lost 6 bases, and 12 bases had no gene match. There are 16 residues in the CDR3. Germline CDR1 SQVTM, CDR2 ANQGSEA. CDR3 nucleotide sequence: TGCAGCGTCCGGGGGATAACTAGCGGGAGGGGTAATGAGCAGTTCTTC. It is translated as CSVRGITSGRGNEQFF.

The chain carries TRBV27 and TRBJ2-7; 7 nucleotides match TRBD2. V shed 7 bases and J 5 bases; nucleotides not matched to a gene: 17. The CDR3 is 16 amino acids. Germline V lookup: CDR1 MNHEY, CDR2 SMNVEV (reference sequence). CDR3 protein: CASNHFKVAGIDEQYF. CDR3 nucleotide sequence: TGTGCCAGCAATCACTTTAAAGTAGCGGGTATCGACGAGCAGTACTTC.

At least ten counts were recorded for this clonotype. The V and J genes are TRBV11-2 and TRBJ2-5; 10 bases fit TRBD2. The CDR3 has 15 amino acids. CDR1 and CDR2 from the germline V gene are SGHAT and FQNNGV. V dropped 1 base and J dropped 2; count of bases not matched to a gene: 1. The DNA for the CDR3 is TGTGCCAGCAGCTTAGGAGCGGGGGGGCAAGAGACCCAGTACTTC. Protein product: CASSLGAGGQETQYF.

In this sample, this clonotype turned up many times. The genes are TRBV5-6 and TRBJ2-1; no definite D call. The CDR3 is 14 amino acids. V was shortened by 7 bases and J by 0 bases, with 11 bases between the two germline ends. Germline values: CDR1 SGHDT, CDR2 YYEEEE. The CDR3 protein is CASLYRFSYNEQFF. Here the CDR3 DNA reads TGTGCCAGCCTCTATAGATTCTCCTACAATGAGCAGTTCTTC.

In this sample, this clonotype turned up many times. The chain links TRBV14 to TRBJ1-4; D call uncertain. CDR1 and CDR2 from the germline V gene are SGHDN and FVKESK. This CDR3 spans 18 amino acids. With 1 base removed from V and 8 bases from J, the gap between germline ends came to 23 bases. As DNA, the CDR3 is TGTGCCAGCAGCCAAGTCCCGAAGAGTAGGATACGGTGGGAAAAACTGTTTTTT. Amino acids: CASSQVPKSRIRWEKLFF.